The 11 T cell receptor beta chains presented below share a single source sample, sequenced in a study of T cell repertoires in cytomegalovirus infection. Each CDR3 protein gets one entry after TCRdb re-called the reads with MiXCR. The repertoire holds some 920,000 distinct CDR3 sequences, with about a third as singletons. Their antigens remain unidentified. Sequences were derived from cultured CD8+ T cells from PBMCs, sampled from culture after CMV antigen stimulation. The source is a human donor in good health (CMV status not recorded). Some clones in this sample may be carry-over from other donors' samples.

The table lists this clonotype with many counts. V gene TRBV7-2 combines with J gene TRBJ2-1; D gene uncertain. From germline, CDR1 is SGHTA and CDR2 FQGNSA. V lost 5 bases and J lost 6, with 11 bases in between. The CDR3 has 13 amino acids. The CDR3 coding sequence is TGTGCCAGCAGCCTCGGACCCTTCAATGAGCAGTTCTTC. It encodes CASSLGPFNEQFF.

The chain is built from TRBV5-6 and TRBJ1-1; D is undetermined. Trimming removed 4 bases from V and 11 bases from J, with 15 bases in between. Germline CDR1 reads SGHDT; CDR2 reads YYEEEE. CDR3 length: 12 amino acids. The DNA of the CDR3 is TGTGCCAGCAGCGAGGCCAGGACTAAGGCTTTCTTT. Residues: CASSEARTKAFF.

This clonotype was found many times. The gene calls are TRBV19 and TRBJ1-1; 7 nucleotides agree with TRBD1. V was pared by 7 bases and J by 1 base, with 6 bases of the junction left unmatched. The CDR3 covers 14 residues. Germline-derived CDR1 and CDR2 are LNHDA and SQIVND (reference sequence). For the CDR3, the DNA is TGTGCCAGTATCCTGGGACAGACGAACACTGAAGCTTTCTTT. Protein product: CASILGQTNTEAFF.

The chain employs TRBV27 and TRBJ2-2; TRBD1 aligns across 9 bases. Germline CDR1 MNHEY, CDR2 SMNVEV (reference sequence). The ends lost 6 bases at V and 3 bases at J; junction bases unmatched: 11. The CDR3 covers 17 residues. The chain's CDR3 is CASSPPPGQGYTGELFF. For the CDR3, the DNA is TGTGCCAGCAGCCCGCCCCCGGGACAGGGCTACACCGGGGAGCTGTTTTTT.

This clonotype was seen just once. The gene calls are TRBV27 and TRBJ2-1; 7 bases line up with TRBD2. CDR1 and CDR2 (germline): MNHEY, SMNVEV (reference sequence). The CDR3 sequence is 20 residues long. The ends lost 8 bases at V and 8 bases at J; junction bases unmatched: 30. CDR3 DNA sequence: TGTGCCAGCTCTAGAGTTCACAGGAGCGGGGTTATTTTAGCAAAGCATGAGCAGTTCTTC. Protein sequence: CASSRVHRSGVILAKHEQFF.

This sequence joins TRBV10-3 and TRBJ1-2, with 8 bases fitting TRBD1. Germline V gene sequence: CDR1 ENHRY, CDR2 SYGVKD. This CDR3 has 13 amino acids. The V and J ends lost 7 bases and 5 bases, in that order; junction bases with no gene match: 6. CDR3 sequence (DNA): TGTGCCATCATGCAGGGGGCTGGATATGGCTACACCTTC. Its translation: CAIMQGAGYGYTF.

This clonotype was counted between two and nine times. CDR3 nucleotides: TGTGCCAGCGGCCCGGGAGCGTGGCAAGAGACCCAGTACTTC. This translates into CASGPGAWQETQYF. The V and J genes are TRBV12-3 or TRBV12-4 and TRBJ2-5, with D perhaps TRBD2 (6 bases). With 8 bases removed from V and 2 bases from J, the gap between germline ends came to 15 bases. The CDR3 is 14 residues long.

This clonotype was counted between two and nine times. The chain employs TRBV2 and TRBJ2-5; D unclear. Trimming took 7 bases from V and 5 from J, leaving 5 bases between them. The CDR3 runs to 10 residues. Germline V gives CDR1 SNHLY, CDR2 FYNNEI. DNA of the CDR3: TGTGCCAGCATTGATGAGACCCAGTACTTC. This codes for CASIDETQYF.

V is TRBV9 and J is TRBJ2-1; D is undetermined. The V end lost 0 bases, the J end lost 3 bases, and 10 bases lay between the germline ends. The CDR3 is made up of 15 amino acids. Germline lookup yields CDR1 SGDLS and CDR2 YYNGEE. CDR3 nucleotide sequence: TGTGCCAGCAGCGTAGGACAAGCAGGCTACAATGAGCAGTTCTTC. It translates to CASSVGQAGYNEQFF.

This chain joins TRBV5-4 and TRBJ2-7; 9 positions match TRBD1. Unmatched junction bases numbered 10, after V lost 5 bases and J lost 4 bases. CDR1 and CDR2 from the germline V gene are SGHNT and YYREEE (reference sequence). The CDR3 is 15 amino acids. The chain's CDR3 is CASSRTGTGWYEQYF. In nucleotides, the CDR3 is TGTGCCAGCAGTCGGACCGGGACAGGGTGGTACGAGCAGTACTTC.

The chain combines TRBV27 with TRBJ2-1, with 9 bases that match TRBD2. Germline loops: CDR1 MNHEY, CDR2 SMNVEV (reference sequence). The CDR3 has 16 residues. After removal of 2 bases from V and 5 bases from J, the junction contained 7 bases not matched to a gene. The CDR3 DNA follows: TGTGCCAGCAGTTTAGACTTTGGGACTAGCAACAATGAGCAGTTCTTC. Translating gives CASSLDFGTSNNEQFF.